Listed below are T cell receptor beta chains from one sample, sequenced in a study of shared clonotypes between healthy human individuals. Profiled with immunoSEQ multiplex PCR; TCRdb holds only in-frame clones, not every one. This sample has 2 million to 2.5 million clones; around 95% occur once, and the top ten carry around 0.13%. Sequenced sample: naive CD4+ T cells sorted from blood. These TCRs come from a man between 18 and 29 years old in good health. CDR3s leave out the opening cysteine and the closing phenylalanine or tryptophan.

ASSPSRPAGEAF,12,TRBJ1-1,TRBV18
ASTGTENSPLH,11,TRBJ1-6,TRBV10-2
ASGAGQGEADTQY,13,TRBJ2-3,TRBV19
ASSLVGTQETQY,12,TRBJ2-5,TRBV7-2
ASSPPEGSNTEAF,13,TRBJ1-1,TRBV18
ASSQGVRYSTDTQY,14,TRBJ2-3,TRBV4-3
ASSGDLGGEQY,11,TRBJ2-7,TRBV2
ASSEQEVNQPQH,12,TRBJ1-5,TRBV10-2
ASSAASGSETQY,12,TRBJ2-5,TRBV5-1
AWDRDSYEQY,10,TRBJ2-7,TRBV30
ASSRTGADTQY,11,TRBJ2-3,TRBV19
ASSLTGLAGGTSYNEQF,17,TRBJ2-1,TRBV11-3
ASSLRPGVNEKLF,13,TRBJ1-4,TRBV7-2
ASSGSNTGELF,11,TRBJ2-2,TRBV10-1
ASSLWGRIEQY,11,TRBJ2-7,TRBV7-2
ASSQWSGTGALH,12,TRBJ1-6,TRBV14